This is a list of T cell receptor beta chains from one sample in a study of shared clonotypes between healthy human individuals. The assay was immunoSEQ multiplex PCR, and TCRdb's table has in-frame clones only and misses some. The sample records approximately 2.1 million clones, approximately 93% being singletons. The sample was naive CD4+ T cells from PBMCs. The receptors were sampled from a man younger than 35 in good health. Some clones in this sample may be carry-over from other donors' samples. The CDR3 runs from the conserved cysteine through the conserved F or W. The order of the fields is clone size, D gene, J gene, V gene, CDR3 DNA, CDR3 protein. The D gene is left open where the match is weak. Part of the rows lack a size; the others show once, few, many or a class for expanded clones.

>NA|TRBD1|TRBJ1-2|TRBV6-5
TGTGCCAGCAGTTACGAGCGACAGGGGGTGTCTGGCTACACCTTC
CASSYERQGVSGYTF
>NA|NA|TRBJ1-1|TRBV6-6
TGTGCCAGCAGACAGGGAACGAACACTGAAGCTTTCTTT
CASRQGTNTEAFF
>once|TRBD2|TRBJ2-1|TRBV6-1
TGTGCCAGCGGCTGGACTAGTACCTACAATGAGCAGTTCTTC
CASGWTSTYNEQFF
>NA|TRBD2|TRBJ2-3|TRBV30
TGTGCCTGGAGTGGCGGGAGAGCCGATACGCAGTATTTT
CAWSGGRADTQYF
>NA|TRBD1|TRBJ1-4|TRBV6-6
TGTGCCAGCAGAGACAGGGGAATGAGTGAAAAACTGTTTTTT
CASRDRGMSEKLFF
>NA|NA|TRBJ2-3|TRBV9
TGTGCCAGCGGGTGGATCACAGATACGCAGTATTTT
CASGWITDTQYF
>NA|NA|TRBJ2-1|TRBV30
TGTGCCTGGGGTCTGGGGATCTACAATGAGCAGTTCTTC
CAWGLGIYNEQFF
>NA|NA|TRBJ2-5|TRBV28
TGTGCCAGCAGTTCCCCCGGAGGCCAAATGGAGACCCAGTACTTC
CASSSPGGQMETQYF
>NA|NA|TRBJ2-5|TRBV7-7
TGTGCCAGCAGCTTAGGGGCCCCAGCTTCTCATGGTCAAGAGACCCAGTACTTC
CASSLGAPASHGQETQYF
>NA|NA|TRBJ1-2|TRBV10-3
TGTGCCATCAGCGCGGGAGGGGGAAGCTATGGCTACACCTTC
CAISAGGGSYGYTF
>once|NA|TRBJ1-4|TRBV11-2
TGTGCCAGCAGCTTGCTGGCTAATGAAAAACTGTTTTTT
CASSLLANEKLFF
>NA|NA|TRBJ2-7|TRBV2
TGTGCCAGCAGTGAGGTAGGGTCCGAGCCGTACTTC
CASSEVGSEPYF
>once|NA|TRBJ1-5|TRBV19
TGTGCCAGTAGGAATCTACAGGGAAGGGGGGGCAATCAGCCCCAGCATTTT
CASRNLQGRGGNQPQHF
>NA|NA|TRBJ1-2|TRBV7-9
TGTGCCAGCAGCGGCCCCGGGGGGCGAGTGGGCTACACCTTC
CASSGPGGRVGYTF
>NA|NA|TRBJ1-3|TRBV5-1
TGCGCCAGCAGCTTGGCCGGCTTCTCTGGAAACACCATATATTTT
CASSLAGFSGNTIYF
>NA|NA|TRBJ1-1|TRBV19
TGTGCCAGTAGCCGCTTGGGGGTGGGCACTGAAGCTTTCTTT
CASSRLGVGTEAFF
>NA|NA|TRBJ2-2|TRBV2
TGTGCCAGCAGTGAACAGGGCGGTCAGAACACCGGGGAGCTGTTTTTT
CASSEQGGQNTGELFF
>NA|NA|TRBJ1-2|TRBV30
TGTGCCTGGAGGGTTTGGGCAGAAGCTAACTATGGCTACACCTTC
CAWRVWAEANYGYTF
>NA|TRBD2|TRBJ2-7|TRBV28
TGTGCCAGCAGTGAAGGGACTAGCGGCACCTACGAGCAGTACTTC
CASSEGTSGTYEQYF
>NA|TRBD2|TRBJ2-7|TRBV19
TGTGCCAGTAGTATTCGATCAGCGGGGTTCTACGAGCAGTACTTC
CASSIRSAGFYEQYF
>NA|NA|TRBJ2-1|TRBV4-2
TGTGCCAGCAGCCAAGATCGGCTAGCCCATGAGCAGTTCTTC
CASSQDRLAHEQFF
>NA|NA|TRBJ2-5|TRBV5-8
TGTGCCAGCAGCTCAGGCCTCCAGGGCTACCAAGAGACCCAGTACTTC
CASSSGLQGYQETQYF
>NA|TRBD1|TRBJ1-1|TRBV28
TGTGCCAGCAGTTATGTTGGAGACAGGGTTGAGACTGAAGCTTTCTTT
CASSYVGDRVETEAFF
>NA|NA|TRBJ2-3|TRBV29-1
TGCAGCGTTGAAGGGGGGGCTCGAGCAACAGATACGCAGTATTTT
CSVEGGARATDTQYF
>few|TRBD2|TRBJ2-7|TRBV10-2
TGCGCCAGCAGTGGGTCTAGCGGCACCTACGAGCAGTACTTC
CASSGSSGTYEQYF
>NA|NA|TRBJ1-3|TRBV9
TGTGCCAGCAGCGTAGCCCCGGCGGGCGGTACTGGAAACACCATATATTTT
CASSVAPAGGTGNTIYF
>NA|NA|TRBJ1-3|TRBV19
TGTGCCAGTAGACCACGGGACTCCATAAAGTCCATATATTTT
CASRPRDSIKSIYF
>once|NA|TRBJ2-2|TRBV4-1
TGCGCCAGCAGCCCCCTGGCAGGTCGAGACACCGGGGAGCTGTTTTTT
CASSPLAGRDTGELFF